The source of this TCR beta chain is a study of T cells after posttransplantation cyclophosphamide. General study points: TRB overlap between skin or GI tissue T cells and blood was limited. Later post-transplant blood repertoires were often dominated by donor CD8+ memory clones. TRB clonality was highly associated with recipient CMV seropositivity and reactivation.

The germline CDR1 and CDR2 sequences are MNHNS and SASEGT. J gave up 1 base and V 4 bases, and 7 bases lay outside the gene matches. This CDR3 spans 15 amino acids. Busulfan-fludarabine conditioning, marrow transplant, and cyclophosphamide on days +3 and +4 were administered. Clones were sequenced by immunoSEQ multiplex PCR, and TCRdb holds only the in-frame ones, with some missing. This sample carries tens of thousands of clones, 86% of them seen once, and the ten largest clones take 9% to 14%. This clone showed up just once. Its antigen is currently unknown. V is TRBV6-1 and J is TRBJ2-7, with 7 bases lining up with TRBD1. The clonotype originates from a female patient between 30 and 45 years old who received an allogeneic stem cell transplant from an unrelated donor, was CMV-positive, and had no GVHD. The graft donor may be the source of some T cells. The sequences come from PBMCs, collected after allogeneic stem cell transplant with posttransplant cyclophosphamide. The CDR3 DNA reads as TGTGCCAGCAGTGTATGGACAGGCCCTTCCTACGAGCAGTACTTC. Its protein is CASSVWTGPSYEQYF.